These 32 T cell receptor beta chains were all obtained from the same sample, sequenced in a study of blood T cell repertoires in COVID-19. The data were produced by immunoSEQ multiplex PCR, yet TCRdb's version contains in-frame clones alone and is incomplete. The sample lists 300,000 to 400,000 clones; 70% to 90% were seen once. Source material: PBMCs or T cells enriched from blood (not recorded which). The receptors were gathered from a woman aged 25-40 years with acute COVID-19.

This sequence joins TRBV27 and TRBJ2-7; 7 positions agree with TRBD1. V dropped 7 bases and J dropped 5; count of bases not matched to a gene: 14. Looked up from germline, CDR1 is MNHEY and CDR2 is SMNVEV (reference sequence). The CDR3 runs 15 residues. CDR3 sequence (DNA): TGTGCCAGCACCTCAATCCCGACAGGGCACCACGAGCAGTACTTC. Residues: CASTSIPTGHHEQYF.

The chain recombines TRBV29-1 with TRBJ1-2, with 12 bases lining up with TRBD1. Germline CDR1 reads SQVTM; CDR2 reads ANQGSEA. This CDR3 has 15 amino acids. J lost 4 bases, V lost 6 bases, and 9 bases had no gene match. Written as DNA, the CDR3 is TGCAGCGTCTGGGGGACAGGGGGCTCGAGCTATGGCTACACCTTC. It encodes CSVWGTGGSSYGYTF. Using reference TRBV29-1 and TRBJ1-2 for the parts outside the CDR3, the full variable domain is SAVISQKPSRDICQRGTSLTIQCQVDSQVTMMFWYRQQPGQSLTLIATANQGSEATYESGFVIDKFPISRPNLTFSTLTVSNMSPEDSSIYLCSVWGTGGSSYGYTFGSGTRLTVV.

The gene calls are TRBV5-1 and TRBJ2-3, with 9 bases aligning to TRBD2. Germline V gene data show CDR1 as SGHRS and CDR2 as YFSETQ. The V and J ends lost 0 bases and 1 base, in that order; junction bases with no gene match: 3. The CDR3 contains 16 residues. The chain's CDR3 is CASSLVASGGTDTQYF. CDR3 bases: TGCGCCAGCAGCTTGGTAGCTAGCGGGGGCACAGATACGCAGTATTTT.

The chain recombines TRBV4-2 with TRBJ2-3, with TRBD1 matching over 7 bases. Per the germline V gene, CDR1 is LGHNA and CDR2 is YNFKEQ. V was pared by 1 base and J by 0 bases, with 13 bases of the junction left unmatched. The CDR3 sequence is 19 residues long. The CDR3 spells CASSQVQGPSDDSTDTQYF. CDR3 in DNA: TGTGCCAGCAGCCAAGTACAGGGGCCGTCGGACGATAGCACAGATACGCAGTATTTT.

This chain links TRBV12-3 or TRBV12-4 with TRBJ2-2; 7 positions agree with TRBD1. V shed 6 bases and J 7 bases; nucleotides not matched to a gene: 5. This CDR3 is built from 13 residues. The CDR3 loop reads CASRGTGVGELFF. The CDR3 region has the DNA TGTGCCAGCAGGGGTACAGGGGTCGGGGAGCTGTTTTTT.

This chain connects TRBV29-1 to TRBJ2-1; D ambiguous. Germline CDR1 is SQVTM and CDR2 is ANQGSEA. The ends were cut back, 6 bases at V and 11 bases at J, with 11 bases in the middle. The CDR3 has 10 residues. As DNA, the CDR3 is TGCAGCGTCCCCGACTCCCAGCAGTTCTTC. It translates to CSVPDSQQFF.

CDR3 DNA sequence: TGTGCCAGCAGCAGAAGCGGGGGGCTAGATACGCAGTATTTT. Its protein product is CASSRSGGLDTQYF. The gene calls are TRBV9 and TRBJ2-3; 9 positions agree with TRBD2. This CDR3 comprises 14 residues. Germline V gene data show CDR1 as SGDLS and CDR2 as YYNGEE. The junction had 5 bases not matched to a gene; V was cut back by 4 bases and J by 5 bases.

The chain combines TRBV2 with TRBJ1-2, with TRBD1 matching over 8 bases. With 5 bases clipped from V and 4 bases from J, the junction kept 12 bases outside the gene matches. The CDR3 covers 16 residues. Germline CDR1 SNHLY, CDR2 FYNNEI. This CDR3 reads CASSRDQGANGYGYTF. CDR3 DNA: TGTGCCAGCAGTCGGGATCAGGGGGCAAACGGCTATGGCTACACCTTC.

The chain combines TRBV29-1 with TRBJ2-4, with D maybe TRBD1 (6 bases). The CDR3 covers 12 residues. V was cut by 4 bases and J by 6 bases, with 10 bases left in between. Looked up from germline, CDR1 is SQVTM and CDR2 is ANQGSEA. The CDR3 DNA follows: TGCAGCGTTGTTACAGGGATAAACATTCAGTACTTC. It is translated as CSVVTGINIQYF.

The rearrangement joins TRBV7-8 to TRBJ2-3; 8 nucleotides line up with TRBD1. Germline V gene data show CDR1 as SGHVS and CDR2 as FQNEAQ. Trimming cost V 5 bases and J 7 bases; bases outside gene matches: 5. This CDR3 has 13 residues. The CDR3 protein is CASSRQGANTQYF. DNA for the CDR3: TGTGCCAGCAGCCGGCAGGGGGCGAATACGCAGTATTTT.

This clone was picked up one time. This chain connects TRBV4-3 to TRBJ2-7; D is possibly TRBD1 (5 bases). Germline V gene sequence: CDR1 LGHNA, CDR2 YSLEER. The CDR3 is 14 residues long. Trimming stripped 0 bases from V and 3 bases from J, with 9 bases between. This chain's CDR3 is CASSQDRQGYEQYF. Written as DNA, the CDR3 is TGCGCCAGCAGCCAAGATAGGCAGGGCTACGAGCAGTACTTC.

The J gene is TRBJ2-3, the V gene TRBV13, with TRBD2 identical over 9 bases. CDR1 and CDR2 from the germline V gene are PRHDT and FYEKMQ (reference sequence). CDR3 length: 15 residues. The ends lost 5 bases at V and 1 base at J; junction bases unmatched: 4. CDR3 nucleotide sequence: TGTGCCAGCAGCCCTCCTAGCGGGGGCACAGATACGCAGTATTTT. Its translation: CASSPPSGGTDTQYF. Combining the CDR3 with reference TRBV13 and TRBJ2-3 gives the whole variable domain AAGVIQSPRHLIKEKRETATLKCYPIPRHDTVYWYQQGPGQDPQFLISFYEKMQSDKGSIPDRFSAQQFSDYHSELNMSSLELGDSALYFCASSPPSGGTDTQYFGPGTRLTVL.

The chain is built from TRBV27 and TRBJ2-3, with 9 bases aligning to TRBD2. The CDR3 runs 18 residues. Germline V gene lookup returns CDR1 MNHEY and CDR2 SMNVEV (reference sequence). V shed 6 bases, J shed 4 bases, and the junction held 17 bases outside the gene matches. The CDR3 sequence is CASRSRARAAGGADTQYF. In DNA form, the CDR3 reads TGTGCCAGCAGGAGTAGGGCCCGGGCCGCGGGGGGGGCAGATACGCAGTATTTT.

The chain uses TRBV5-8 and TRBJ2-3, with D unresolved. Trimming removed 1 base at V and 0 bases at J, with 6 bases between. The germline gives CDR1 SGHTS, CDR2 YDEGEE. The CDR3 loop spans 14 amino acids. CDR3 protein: CASSLSRSTDTQYF. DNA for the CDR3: TGTGCCAGCAGCTTGTCCCGGAGCACAGATACGCAGTATTTT. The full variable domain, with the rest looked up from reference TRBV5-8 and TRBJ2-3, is EAGVTQSPTHLIKTRGQQATLRCSPISGHTSVYWYQQALGLGLQFLLWYDEGEERNRGNFPPRFSGRQFPNYSSELNVNALELEDSALYLCASSLSRSTDTQYFGPGTRLTVL.

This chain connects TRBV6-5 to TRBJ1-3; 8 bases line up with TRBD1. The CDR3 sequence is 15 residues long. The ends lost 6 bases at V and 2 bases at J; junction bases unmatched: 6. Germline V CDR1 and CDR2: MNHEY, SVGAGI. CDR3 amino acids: CASSLYRGAGNTIYF. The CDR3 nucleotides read TGTGCCAGCAGCCTTTACAGGGGGGCTGGAAACACCATATATTTT.

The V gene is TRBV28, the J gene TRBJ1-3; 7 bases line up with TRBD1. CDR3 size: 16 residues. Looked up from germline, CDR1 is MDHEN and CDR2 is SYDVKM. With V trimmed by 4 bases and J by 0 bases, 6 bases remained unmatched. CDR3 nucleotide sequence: TGTGCCAGCAGTTCCCCGACAGGGCACTCTGGAAACACCATATATTTT. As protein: CASSSPTGHSGNTIYF.

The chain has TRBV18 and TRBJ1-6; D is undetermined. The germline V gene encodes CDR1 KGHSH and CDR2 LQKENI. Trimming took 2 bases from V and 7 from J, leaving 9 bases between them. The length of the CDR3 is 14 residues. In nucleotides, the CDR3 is TGTGCCAGCTCACCAGCAGATAAGAATTCACCCCTCCACTTT. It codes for CASSPADKNSPLHF.

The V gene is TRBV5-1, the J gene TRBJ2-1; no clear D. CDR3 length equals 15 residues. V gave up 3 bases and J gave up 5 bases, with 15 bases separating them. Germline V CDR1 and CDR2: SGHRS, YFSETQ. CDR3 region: CASSSGFGVHNEQFF. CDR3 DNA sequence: TGCGCCAGCAGCTCGGGTTTTGGTGTCCACAATGAGCAGTTCTTC.

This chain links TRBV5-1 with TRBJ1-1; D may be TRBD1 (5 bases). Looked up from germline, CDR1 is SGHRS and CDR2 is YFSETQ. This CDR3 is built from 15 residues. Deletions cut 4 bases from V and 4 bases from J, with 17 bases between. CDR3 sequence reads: CASSLLRHQGTEAFF. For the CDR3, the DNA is TGCGCCAGCAGCCTCCTCCGTCACCAGGGCACTGAAGCTTTCTTT.

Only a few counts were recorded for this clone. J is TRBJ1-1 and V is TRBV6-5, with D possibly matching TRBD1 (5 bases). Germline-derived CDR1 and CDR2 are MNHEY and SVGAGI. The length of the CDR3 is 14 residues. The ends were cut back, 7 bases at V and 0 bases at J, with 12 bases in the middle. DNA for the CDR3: TGTGCCAGCACTGGGTGGGGGGTGAACACTGAAGCTTTCTTT. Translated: CASTGWGVNTEAFF.

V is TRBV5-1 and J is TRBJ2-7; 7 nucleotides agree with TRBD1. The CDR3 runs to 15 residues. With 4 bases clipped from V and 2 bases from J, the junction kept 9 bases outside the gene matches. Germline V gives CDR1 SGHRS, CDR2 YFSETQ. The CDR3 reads CASSVSPGTAYEQYF. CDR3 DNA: TGCGCCAGCAGCGTATCCCCCGGGACAGCCTACGAGCAGTACTTC.

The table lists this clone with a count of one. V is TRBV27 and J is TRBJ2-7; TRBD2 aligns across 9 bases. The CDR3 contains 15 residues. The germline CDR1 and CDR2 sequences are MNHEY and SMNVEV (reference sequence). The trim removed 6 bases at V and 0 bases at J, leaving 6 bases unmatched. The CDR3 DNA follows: TGTGCCAGCAGACTATTAGCGGGGGTCTCCTACGAGCAGTACTTC. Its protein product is CASRLLAGVSYEQYF.

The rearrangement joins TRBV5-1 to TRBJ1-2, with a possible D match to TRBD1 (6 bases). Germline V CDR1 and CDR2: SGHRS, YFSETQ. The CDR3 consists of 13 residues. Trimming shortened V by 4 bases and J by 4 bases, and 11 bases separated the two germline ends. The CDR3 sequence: CASSRGHPYGYTF. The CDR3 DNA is TGCGCCAGCAGCCGGGGACACCCCTATGGCTACACCTTC.

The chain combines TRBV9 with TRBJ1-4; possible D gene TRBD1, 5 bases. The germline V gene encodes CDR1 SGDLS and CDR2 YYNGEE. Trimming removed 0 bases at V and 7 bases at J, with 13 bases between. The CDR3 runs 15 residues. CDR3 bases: TGTGCCAGCAGCGTAGGTCCCACCCAGGGTGAAAAACTGTTTTTT. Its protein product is CASSVGPTQGEKLFF. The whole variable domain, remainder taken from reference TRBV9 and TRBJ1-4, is DSGVTQTPKHLITATGQRVTLRCSPRSGDLSVYWYQQSLDQGLQFLIQYYNGEERAKGNILERFSAQQFPDLHSELNLSSLELGDSALYFCASSVGPTQGEKLFFGSGTQLSVL.

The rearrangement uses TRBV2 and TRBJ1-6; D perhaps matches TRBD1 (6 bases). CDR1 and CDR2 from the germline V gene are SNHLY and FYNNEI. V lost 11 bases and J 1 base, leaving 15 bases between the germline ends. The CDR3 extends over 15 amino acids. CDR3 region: CAAQPGESYNSPLHF. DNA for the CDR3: TGTGCCGCACAACCAGGGGAATCCTATAATTCACCCCTCCACTTT.

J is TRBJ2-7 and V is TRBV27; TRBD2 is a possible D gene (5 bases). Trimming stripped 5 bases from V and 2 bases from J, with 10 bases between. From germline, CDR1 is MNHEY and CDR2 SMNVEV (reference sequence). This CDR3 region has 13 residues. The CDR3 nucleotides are TGTGCCAGCAGTCCCAGGAGGACCTACGAGCAGTACTTC. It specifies CASSPRRTYEQYF.

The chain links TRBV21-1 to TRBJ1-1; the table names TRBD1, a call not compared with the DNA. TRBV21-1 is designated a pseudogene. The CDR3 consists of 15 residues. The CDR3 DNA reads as TGTGCCAGCAGCAAGGGGACAGGGAATCCCACTGAAGCTTTCTTT. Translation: CASSKGTGNPTEAFF.

This chain's CDR3 is CASSLDIRGTEAFF. The CDR3, as DNA: TGCGCCAGCAGCTTGGACATACGAGGCACTGAAGCTTTCTTT. The chain links TRBV5-1 to TRBJ1-1; no definite D call. The germline V and J ends were trimmed by 0 bases and 4 bases, with 10 bases remaining between them. The CDR3 loop spans 14 amino acids. The V gene's germline CDR1 is SGHRS and CDR2 YFSETQ.

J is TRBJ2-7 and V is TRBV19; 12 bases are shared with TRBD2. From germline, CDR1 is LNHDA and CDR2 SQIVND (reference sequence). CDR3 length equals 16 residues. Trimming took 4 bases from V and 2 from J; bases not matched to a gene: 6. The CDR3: CASSTRLAGATYEQYF. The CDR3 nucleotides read TGTGCCAGTAGTACCCGACTAGCGGGGGCTACCTACGAGCAGTACTTC.

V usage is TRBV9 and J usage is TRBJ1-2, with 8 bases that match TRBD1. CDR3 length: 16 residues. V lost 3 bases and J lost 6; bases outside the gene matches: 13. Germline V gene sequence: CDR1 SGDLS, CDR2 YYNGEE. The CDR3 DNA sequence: TGTGCCAGCAGCGCCACCGACAGGGGATGGTGGAATGGCTACACCTTC. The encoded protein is CASSATDRGWWNGYTF.

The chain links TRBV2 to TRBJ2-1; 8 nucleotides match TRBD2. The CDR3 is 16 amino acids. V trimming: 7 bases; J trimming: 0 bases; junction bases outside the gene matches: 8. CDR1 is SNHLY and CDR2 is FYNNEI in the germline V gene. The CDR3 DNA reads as TGTGCCAGCATCCCACGGGGGGGAAGCTCCTACAATGAGCAGTTCTTC. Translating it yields CASIPRGGSSYNEQFF. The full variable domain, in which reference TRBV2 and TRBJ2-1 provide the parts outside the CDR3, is EPEVTQTPSHQVTQMGQEVILRCVPISNHLYFYWYRQILGQKVEFLVSFYNNEISEKSEIFDDQFSVERPDGSNFTLKIRSTKLEDSAMYFCASIPRGGSSYNEQFFGPGTRLTVL.

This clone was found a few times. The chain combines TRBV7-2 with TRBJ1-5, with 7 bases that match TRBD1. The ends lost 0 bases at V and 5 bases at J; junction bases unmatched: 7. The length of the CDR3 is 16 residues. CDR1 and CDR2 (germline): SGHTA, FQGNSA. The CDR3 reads CASSLASQGSYQPQHF. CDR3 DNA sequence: TGTGCCAGCAGCTTAGCTTCACAGGGGAGCTATCAGCCCCAGCATTTT.